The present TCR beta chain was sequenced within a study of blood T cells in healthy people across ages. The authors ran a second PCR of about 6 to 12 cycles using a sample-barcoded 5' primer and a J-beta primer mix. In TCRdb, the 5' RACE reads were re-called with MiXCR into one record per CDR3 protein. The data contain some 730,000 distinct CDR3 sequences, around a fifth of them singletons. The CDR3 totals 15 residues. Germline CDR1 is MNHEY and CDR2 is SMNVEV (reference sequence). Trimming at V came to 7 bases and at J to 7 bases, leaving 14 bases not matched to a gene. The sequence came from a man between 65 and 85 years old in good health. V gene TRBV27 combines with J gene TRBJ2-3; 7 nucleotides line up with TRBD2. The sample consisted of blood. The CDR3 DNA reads TGTGCCAGCACCACACGCGGGGGAATCGAAAATACGCAGTATTTT. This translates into CASTTRGGIENTQYF.